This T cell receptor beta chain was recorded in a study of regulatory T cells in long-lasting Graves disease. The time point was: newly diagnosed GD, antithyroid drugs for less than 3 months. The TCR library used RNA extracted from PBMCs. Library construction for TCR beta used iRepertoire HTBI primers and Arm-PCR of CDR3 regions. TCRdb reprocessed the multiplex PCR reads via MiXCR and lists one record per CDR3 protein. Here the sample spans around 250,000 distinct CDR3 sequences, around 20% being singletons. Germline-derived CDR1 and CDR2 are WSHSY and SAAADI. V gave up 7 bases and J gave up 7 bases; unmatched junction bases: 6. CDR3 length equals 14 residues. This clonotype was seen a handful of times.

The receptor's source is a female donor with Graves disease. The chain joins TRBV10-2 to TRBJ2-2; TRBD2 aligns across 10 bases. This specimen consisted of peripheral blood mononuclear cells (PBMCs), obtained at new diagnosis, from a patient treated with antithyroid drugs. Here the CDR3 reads CASTGTSVSGELFF. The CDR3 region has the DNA TGCGCCAGCACGGGGACTAGCGTCAGCGGGGAGCTGTTTTTT.